This TCR beta chain was identified in a study of cytomegalovirus exposure and HLA in healthy donors. With regard to this clone: Its antigen is undetermined.

Study-level results: A few CMV-associated chains were confirmed in vitro to be specific for CMV antigens.

The table came from immunoSEQ multiplex PCR; TCRdb's copy has only in-frame clones and leaves some out. The data show roughly 50,000 clones, with more than 90% seen just once and more than 0.85% held by the top ten. CDR1 and CDR2 (germline): MDHEN, SYDVKM. CDR3 length: 14 residues. With 5 bases clipped from V and 3 bases from J, the junction kept 7 bases outside the gene matches. Sequencing used PBMCs. The receptor was derived from a man younger than 35 in good health and CMV-seronegative. This chain uses TRBV28 with TRBJ2-7; 7 bases align to TRBD1. In DNA, the CDR3 is TGTGCCAGCAGTCTCGGGACAGCGATCTACGAGCAGTACTTC. This gives the protein CASSLGTAIYEQYF.